The present T cell receptor beta chain was sequenced within a study of T-cell reconstitution after alpha-beta-depleted transplantation in children. Molecular barcoding with unique molecular identifiers was used for the TCRbeta library. TCRdb independently ran MiXCR on the PCR reads; one entry per CDR3 protein. This table holds about 460,000 distinct CDR3 sequences, approximately 12% found once. V dropped 3 bases and J dropped 6 bases, with 16 bases sitting between them. CDR1 SGHVS and CDR2 FQNEAQ come from the germline V gene. The CDR3 extends over 15 amino acids. The table lists this clonotype with many counts.

The source was PBMCs from the stem cell graft donor, collected from the stem cell graft. The TCR sequence derives from a human donor who donated a stem cell graft to a child with combined immunodeficiency. The genes are TRBV7-8 and TRBJ2-3, with D perhaps TRBD2 (6 bases). The CDR3 reads CASSFHSRRADTQYF. In nucleotides, the CDR3 is TGTGCCAGCAGCTTTCACTCCCGGAGGGCGGATACGCAGTATTTT.